The 7 T cell receptor beta chains below all came from one sample that was sequenced in a study of early T cells in non-severe SARS-CoV-2 infection. Each CDR3 protein is one row after TCRdb ran MiXCR on the 5' RACE reads. The sample holds about 49,000 distinct CDR3 sequences; around 11% are singletons and the top ten take over 7.5%. Sequencing input: whole blood. All receptors derive from an adult who was a healthcare worker with PCR-confirmed SARS-CoV-2 infection or an uninfected control (not recorded which).

There are many counts of this clonotype. The J gene is TRBJ1-1, the V gene TRBV29-1; D not resolved. In germline, CDR1 is SQVTM, CDR2 ANQGSEA. This CDR3 has 11 residues. CDR3 DNA sequence: TGCTCTAGGAAATTGAACACTGAAGCTTTCTTT. Translation: CSRKLNTEAFF.

This clonotype was counted only a few times. The chain is built from TRBV5-1 and TRBJ2-1; 8 positions match TRBD2. Looked up from germline, CDR1 is SGHRS and CDR2 is YFSETQ. The V and J ends lost 2 bases and 5 bases, in that order; junction bases with no gene match: 9. This CDR3 has 16 amino acids. The CDR3 DNA reads as TGCGCCAGCAGCTTCCGAGCAACTAGCGGAAACAATGAGCAGTTCTTC. Its translation is CASSFRATSGNNEQFF.

This clonotype turned up a few times. The chain is built from TRBV20-1 and TRBJ2-3; D is unresolved. The CDR3 extends over 11 amino acids. Germline CDR1 DFQATT, CDR2 SNEGSKA (reference sequence). V lost 8 bases and J 7 bases, leaving 13 bases between the germline ends. CDR3 region: CSLIDLNTQYF. The DNA of the CDR3 is TGCAGTTTGATCGACCTTAATACGCAGTATTTT.

This clonotype was picked up many times. This sequence joins TRBV7-9 and TRBJ2-7, with 7 nucleotides matching TRBD1. CDR1 is SEHNR and CDR2 is FQNEAQ in the germline V gene (reference sequence). After removal of 5 bases from V and 3 bases from J, the junction contained 7 bases not matched to a gene. The CDR3 totals 14 residues. CDR3 in amino acids: CASSRTGQSYEQYF. CDR3 bases: TGTGCCAGCAGCCGAACGGGACAGAGCTACGAGCAGTACTTC.

This clonotype was counted at least ten times. V is TRBV29-1 and J is TRBJ2-5; D call uncertain. There are 12 residues in the CDR3. Per germline, CDR1 SQVTM and CDR2 ANQGSEA. Deletions cut 3 bases from V and 0 bases from J, with 5 bases between. The CDR3 DNA follows: TGCAGCGTTGACCAGAACCAAGAGACCCAGTACTTC. It translates to CSVDQNQETQYF.

The chain recombines TRBV3-2 with TRBJ2-1; TRBD1 was called by the table and not checked on the DNA. TRBV3-2 is deemed a pseudogene. The CDR3 is 17 residues long. The chain's CDR3 is CASSQDRLDRGGNEQFF. The CDR3 coding sequence is TGTGCCAGCAGCCAAGATCGCCTTGACAGGGGAGGCAATGAGCAGTTCTTC.

This clonotype was seen a few times. This chain uses TRBV28 with TRBJ2-3; a possible D gene is TRBD2 (6 bases). This CDR3 comprises 14 residues. V lost 1 base and J 5 bases, leaving 10 bases between the germline ends. The V gene's germline CDR1 is MDHEN and CDR2 SYDVKM. The CDR3 loop reads CASSLYTGEDTQYF. CDR3 DNA: TGTGCCAGCAGTTTATATACGGGGGAAGATACGCAGTATTTT. Using reference TRBV28 and TRBJ2-3 for the parts outside the CDR3, the full variable domain is DVKVTQSSRYLVKRTGEKVFLECVQDMDHENMFWYRQDPGLGLRLIYFSYDVKMKEKGDIPEGYSVSREKKERFSLILESASTNQTSMYLCASSLYTGEDTQYFGPGTRLTVL.